This is a list of T cell receptor beta chains from one sample in a study of blood T cell repertoires in COVID-19. Libraries were prepared by immunoSEQ multiplex PCR; TCRdb keeps only in-frame clonotypes and omits some of them. The sample lists more than 400,000 clones; 87% were seen once. Sequencing input: PBMCs or T cells enriched from blood (not recorded which). These receptors all come from a woman between 18 and 29 years old who had recovered from COVID-19. Both conserved end residues are part of each CDR3. Fields, in order: clone size, J gene, D gene, V gene, CDR3 protein, CDR3 DNA. The D gene is left open where the match is weak. Size is stated for part of the rows, as once, few or many counts, or as a class when the clone is expanded.

once	TRBJ2-3	-	TRBV27	CASSWASTDTQYF	TGTGCCAGCAGCTGGGCTAGCACAGATACGCAGTATTTT
-	TRBJ2-3	-	TRBV25-1	CASSDGSGRTQYF	TGTGCCAGCAGTGATGGGAGTGGGAGGACGCAGTATTTT
-	TRBJ1-1	TRBD1	TRBV7-9	CASSQDRMGAEAFF	TGTGCCAGCAGCCAGGACAGGATGGGGGCTGAAGCTTTCTTT
-	TRBJ2-1	TRBD2	TRBV4-2	CASSQDFTSGGGEQFF	TGTGCCAGCAGCCAAGATTTCACTAGCGGGGGAGGTGAGCAGTTCTTC
once	TRBJ2-7	TRBD1	TRBV6-1	CASSELPGQGYEQYF	TGTGCCAGCAGTGAGCTACCGGGACAGGGCTACGAGCAGTACTTC
-	TRBJ2-5	-	TRBV19	CASSIFRGEQETQYF	TGTGCCAGTAGTATTTTCCGGGGAGAGCAAGAGACCCAGTACTTC
-	TRBJ2-3	-	TRBV10-3	CAIRLYLQIGTAETDTQYF	TGTGCCATCAGGCTATATCTTCAAATCGGGACTGCCGAAACAGATACGCAGTATTTT
-	TRBJ2-2	TRBD2	TRBV5-1	CASSLDGTSVTGELFF	TGCGCCAGCAGCTTGGATGGGACTAGTGTTACCGGGGAGCTGTTTTTT
once	TRBJ2-7	TRBD1	TRBV19	CASSPGTGGGYEQYF	TGTGCCAGTAGTCCGGGGACAGGGGGCGGCTACGAGCAGTACTTC
-	TRBJ1-1	TRBD1	TRBV3-1/TRBV3-2	CASSPTGYTEAFF	TGTGCCAGCAGCCCGACAGGGTACACTGAAGCTTTCTTT
-	TRBJ2-7	-	TRBV11-2	CASSLSWVGGLGEQYF	TGTGCCAGCAGCTTAAGCTGGGTCGGAGGATTGGGGGAGCAGTACTTC
-	TRBJ2-2	-	TRBV4-1	CASSGQTGELFF	TGCGCCAGCAGCGGCCAGACCGGGGAGCTGTTTTTT
-	TRBJ1-2	-	TRBV10-3	CAISESQGVWYGYTF	TGTGCCATCAGTGAGTCACAAGGGGTATGGTATGGCTACACCTTC
-	TRBJ2-3	-	TRBV6-4	CASSSDRASTDTQYF	TGTGCCAGCAGTTCGGACAGAGCTAGCACAGATACGCAGTATTTT